This T cell receptor beta chain was found in a study of CD8 T cells in Susac syndrome (dated by TCRdb to about 2019). Regarding the research as a whole: The study used repertoire sequencing to test whether antigen drove CD8+ T cell activation and differentiation in Susac syndrome. Here is what the overall study found, with its caveats: The number of individuals in the TCR sequencing and HLA analysis was recognized as being relatively small.

Peripheral blood CD8+ and CD4+ T cells from healthy donors, Susac syndrome patients and multiple sclerosis patients were profiled using high-throughput TCR beta sequencing. The healthy donors served as controls matched for age and sex. Bulk CD8+ and CD4+ T cells were purified magnetically by negative isolation, whereas CD8+ TEMRA cells were enriched by FACS. Blood was drawn into EDTA tubes, processed within 24 hours, and PBMCs were isolated by density gradient centrifugation. PBMCs destined for TCR sequencing were cryopreserved in liquid nitrogen and later thawed in a 37 °C water bath. A purity of at least 90% was achieved for sorted or isolated CD4+, CD8+ and CD8+ TEMRA cells. This clonotype was detected a few times. What this receptor recognizes is not known. Per-nucleotide qualities are absent, and no much larger clonotype sits a single base away. RNA was extracted using the RNeasy kit, and roughly 0.5 to 1 ug of the RNA was reverse transcribed with random hexamers. The immunoSEQ multiplex PCR assay, covering 54 Vbeta and 13 Jbeta segments, was used to amplify TCR beta CDR3 regions. Bias from PCR amplification was corrected by using a synthetic template baseline for primer optimization and for computational correction. Concerning the study's data processing: Reads were annotated to V, D and J genes according to IMGT and were analyzed with immunoSEQ Analyzer, with only productive sequences retained. Clonality was calculated as one minus the Shannon entropy normalized by log2 of the number of productive unique sequences. For each patient and control, public and private clones were evaluated among the 100 most prevalent clones. Clones were defined as Susac-specific when absent from the healthy and MS cohorts, from roughly 1,000 published viral clones and from other ImmuneACCESS disease sequences. TCRdb reprocessing: public reads trimmed at Q25 with fastp, clones called with MiXCR, in-frame beta chains kept. Identical CDR3 protein sequences are pooled into one entry, listed with their most common genes and DNA. The V and J calls and clone size come from TCRdb's table, not from the authors' own analysis. Recorded for this sample are around 150,000 distinct CDR3 sequences; 93% of them occurred a single time. The ten largest clones add up to 0.13% of the sample.

The clonotype originates from a human donor in good health. The sample was CD4+ T cells from PBMCs.

The CDR3 protein: CASSFRGLLPNEQYF. The sequenced DNA is TGTGCCAGCAGTTTCAGAGGGCTACTCCCTAACGAGCAGTACTTC. Here the chain combines TRBV12-3 or TRBV12-4 and TRBJ2-7; TRBD2 is perhaps the D gene, given 5 matching bases. V sheds 3 bases and J sheds 5 bases, leaving 17 bases between their ends. The CDR3 holds 15 amino acids from the cysteine to the phenylalanine. Kept here is only the CDR3 DNA, which spans 45 bases and is read in frame from base 1.